This TCR beta chain was observed in a study of human T cells and chemical hapten exposure. About the research overall: From small differences in pooled library volume came most of the variation in per-sample TCR yields. General study findings and limits: Sensitizing with DPC caused no change in TCRs above 1 in 1000 frequency.

Each cDNA molecule in the library carried unique molecular identifiers. Original analysis: Samples contained a median of about 96,000 TCRs, with a range of 23,224 to 690,600. TCRdb processed the 5' RACE reads anew with MiXCR; each CDR3 protein has one entry. TCRdb, not the original authors, processed these V and J calls. The sample lists over 95,000 distinct CDR3 sequences, approximately 20% occurring once. There are 18 residues in the CDR3. CDR1 is KGHSH and CDR2 is LQKENI in the germline V gene. V lost 6 bases to trimming and J lost 4 bases; unmatched junction nucleotides: 12. Note on this clonotype: Antigen specificity is unknown.

Total RNA was isolated from unfractionated whole blood. The sequence was collected from a human donor in good health. This chain joins TRBV18 and TRBJ2-3; 14 bases are a match to TRBD2. The CDR3 is CASSPGLAGAILADTQYF. The CDR3 bases are TGTGCCAGCTCGCCGGGACTAGCGGGAGCTATCTTGGCAGATACGCAGTATTTT.